This is a list of T cell receptor beta chains from one sample in a study of cytomegalovirus exposure and HLA in healthy donors. Method: immunoSEQ multiplex PCR; TCRdb's copy keeps in-frame clones and lacks some. The table lists 100,000 or so clones, around 84% of them singletons, with 2.1% in the top ten. Sequenced sample: PBMCs. These receptor sequences come from a man aged 18-30 years in good health and CMV-seronegative. CDR3s include the opening cysteine and the closing phenylalanine or tryptophan. The order of the fields is V gene, clone size, J gene, D gene, CDR3 protein, CDR3 DNA. A D gene is named only where the DNA matches it firmly. Some rows mark clone size as missing; the rest say once, few, many or name a class of expanded clone.

v_call: TRBV5-1; clone_size: few; j_call: TRBJ2-1; d_call: TRBD2; cdr3_aa: CASSREPGLAGVEQFF; cdr3_nt: TGCGCCAGCAGCCGGGAGCCGGGACTAGCGGGAGTTGAGCAGTTCTTC
v_call: TRBV11-2; clone_size: .; j_call: TRBJ1-1; d_call: TRBD1; cdr3_aa: CASSSFRDRHTEAFF; cdr3_nt: TGTGCCAGCAGCTCCTTCCGGGACAGACACACTGAAGCTTTCTTT
v_call: TRBV6-5; clone_size: .; j_call: TRBJ2-3; d_call: .; cdr3_aa: CASRVSGSTDTQYF; cdr3_nt: TGTGCCAGCAGAGTGAGCGGGAGCACAGATACGCAGTATTTT
v_call: TRBV19; clone_size: once; j_call: TRBJ1-5; d_call: .; cdr3_aa: CASSRGTYQPQHF; cdr3_nt: TGTGCCAGTAGTCGTGGGACTTATCAGCCCCAGCATTTT
v_call: TRBV15; clone_size: .; j_call: TRBJ2-1; d_call: TRBD2; cdr3_aa: CATSSHGREVRNEQFF; cdr3_nt: TGTGCCACCTCGTCCCATGGGCGGGAGGTTCGCAATGAGCAGTTCTTC
v_call: TRBV30; clone_size: .; j_call: TRBJ1-3; d_call: .; cdr3_aa: CAYNSGNTIYF; cdr3_nt: TGTGCATATAACTCTGGAAACACCATATATTTT
v_call: TRBV7-9; clone_size: .; j_call: TRBJ2-7; d_call: .; cdr3_aa: CASSGVDEQYF; cdr3_nt: TGTGCCAGCAGCGGAGTGGACGAGCAGTACTTC
v_call: TRBV5-1; clone_size: .; j_call: TRBJ2-1; d_call: .; cdr3_aa: CASSLLTTSSNEQFF; cdr3_nt: TGCGCCAGCAGCTTGTTGACTACCTCCTCCAATGAGCAGTTCTTC
v_call: TRBV7-9; clone_size: .; j_call: TRBJ1-3; d_call: .; cdr3_aa: CASSPGQGNTIYF; cdr3_nt: TGTGCCAGCAGCCCCGGACAGGGAAACACCATATATTTT
v_call: TRBV9; clone_size: few; j_call: TRBJ2-2; d_call: .; cdr3_aa: CASSAGGGVHGELFF; cdr3_nt: TGTGCCAGCAGCGCCGGTGGAGGGGTTCACGGGGAGCTGTTTTTT
v_call: TRBV9; clone_size: .; j_call: TRBJ2-1; d_call: .; cdr3_aa: CASSVVGGSYNEQFF; cdr3_nt: TGTGCCAGCAGCGTAGTCGGGGGCTCCTACAATGAGCAGTTCTTC
v_call: TRBV5-1; clone_size: .; j_call: TRBJ2-3; d_call: TRBD2; cdr3_aa: CASSWGTSGSSDTQYF; cdr3_nt: TGCGCCAGCAGCTGGGGGACTAGCGGGAGTTCAGATACGCAGTATTTT
v_call: TRBV7-8; clone_size: .; j_call: TRBJ2-2; d_call: .; cdr3_aa: CASSLGAGTGELFF; cdr3_nt: TGTGCCAGCAGCTTAGGAGCAGGGACCGGGGAGCTGTTTTTT
v_call: TRBV5-5; clone_size: .; j_call: TRBJ1-1; d_call: TRBD1; cdr3_aa: CASSFGRGLTEAFF; cdr3_nt: TGTGCCAGCAGCTTTGGCAGGGGGCTCACTGAAGCTTTCTTT
v_call: TRBV5-1; clone_size: .; j_call: TRBJ2-6; d_call: TRBD2; cdr3_aa: CASSTSGRSSGANVLTF; cdr3_nt: TGCGCCAGCAGCACAAGCGGGAGGAGCTCTGGGGCCAACGTCCTGACTTTC
v_call: TRBV6-5; clone_size: .; j_call: TRBJ2-7; d_call: TRBD2; cdr3_aa: CASRREGQREQYF; cdr3_nt: TGTGCCAGCAGAAGGGAGGGCCAACGCGAGCAGTACTTC
v_call: TRBV5-4; clone_size: .; j_call: TRBJ1-2; d_call: TRBD1; cdr3_aa: CASSPVTGFANYGYTF; cdr3_nt: TGTGCCAGCAGCCCAGTGACAGGGTTCGCTAACTATGGCTACACCTTC
v_call: TRBV23-1; clone_size: .; j_call: TRBJ2-1; d_call: .; cdr3_aa: CASRIQDRYNEQFF; cdr3_nt: TGCGCCAGCAGGATACAAGACAGATACAATGAGCAGTTCTTC
v_call: TRBV5-6; clone_size: .; j_call: TRBJ1-1; d_call: .; cdr3_aa: CASSLYGGAGMTEAFF; cdr3_nt: TGTGCCAGCAGCTTGTACGGGGGGGCGGGGATGACTGAAGCTTTCTTT
v_call: TRBV6-1; clone_size: .; j_call: TRBJ1-5; d_call: TRBD1; cdr3_aa: CASSARDRVRDQPQHF; cdr3_nt: TGTGCCAGCAGTGCCCGGGACAGGGTACGGGATCAGCCCCAGCATTTT
v_call: TRBV27; clone_size: .; j_call: TRBJ1-4; d_call: TRBD1; cdr3_aa: CASSFGTGQGEKLFF; cdr3_nt: TGTGCCAGCAGTTTCGGAACGGGACAGGGTGAAAAACTGTTTTTT
v_call: TRBV10-2; clone_size: few; j_call: TRBJ2-7; d_call: TRBD2; cdr3_aa: CASSEASGSHEQYF; cdr3_nt: TGCGCCAGCAGTGAGGCTAGCGGGAGCCACGAGCAGTACTTC
v_call: TRBV2; clone_size: .; j_call: TRBJ1-2; d_call: .; cdr3_aa: CASLGRGYTF; cdr3_nt: TGTGCCAGCCTCGGGAGGGGCTACACCTTC
v_call: TRBV19; clone_size: .; j_call: TRBJ1-2; d_call: TRBD1; cdr3_aa: CAGKPNRGRDYGYTF; cdr3_nt: TGTGCCGGTAAACCTAACAGGGGGCGCGACTATGGCTACACCTTC
v_call: TRBV29-1; clone_size: .; j_call: TRBJ2-3; d_call: .; cdr3_aa: CSVSTPLGYTQYF; cdr3_nt: TGCAGCGTTTCTACGCCCCTCGGGTATACGCAGTATTTT
v_call: TRBV19; clone_size: .; j_call: TRBJ2-7; d_call: TRBD2; cdr3_aa: CASSELAGGFYEQYF; cdr3_nt: TGTGCCAGTAGTGAACTAGCGGGAGGGTTCTACGAGCAGTACTTC
v_call: TRBV28; clone_size: .; j_call: TRBJ1-1; d_call: .; cdr3_aa: CASRRALNTEAFF; cdr3_nt: TGTGCCAGCAGGAGGGCTCTGAACACTGAAGCTTTCTTT
v_call: TRBV10-2; clone_size: .; j_call: TRBJ2-7; d_call: .; cdr3_aa: CASSASSSYEQYF; cdr3_nt: TGCGCCAGCAGTGCTAGCTCCAGTTACGAGCAGTACTTC
v_call: TRBV7-6; clone_size: .; j_call: TRBJ1-5; d_call: .; cdr3_aa: CASSSLGGPQGQPQHF; cdr3_nt: TGTGCCAGCAGCTCTTTGGGAGGGCCCCAGGGGCAGCCCCAGCATTTT
v_call: TRBV4-3; clone_size: .; j_call: TRBJ1-5; d_call: TRBD1; cdr3_aa: CASSPALQGTNNQPQHF; cdr3_nt: TGCGCCAGCAGCCCAGCATTACAGGGGACCAACAATCAGCCCCAGCATTTT
v_call: TRBV5-4; clone_size: .; j_call: TRBJ1-1; d_call: TRBD1; cdr3_aa: CASSPGSGQLNTEAFF; cdr3_nt: TGTGCCAGCAGCCCTGGATCGGGACAGCTAAACACTGAAGCTTTCTTT
v_call: TRBV15; clone_size: .; j_call: TRBJ2-7; d_call: TRBD2; cdr3_aa: CATSRDPAGVFSYEQYF; cdr3_nt: TGTGCCACCAGCAGAGATCCAGCGGGAGTCTTCTCCTACGAGCAGTACTTC
v_call: TRBV28; clone_size: .; j_call: TRBJ2-5; d_call: .; cdr3_aa: CASSERVTQYF; cdr3_nt: TGTGCCAGCAGTGAGAGAGTGACCCAGTACTTC
v_call: TRBV18; clone_size: .; j_call: TRBJ1-5; d_call: TRBD1; cdr3_aa: CASSIGQGGNQPQHF; cdr3_nt: TGTGCCAGCTCAATTGGACAGGGTGGCAATCAGCCCCAGCATTTT
v_call: TRBV6-1; clone_size: .; j_call: TRBJ1-3; d_call: .; cdr3_aa: CASSEAGSSGNTIYF; cdr3_nt: TGTGCCAGCAGTGAAGCAGGGAGCTCTGGAAACACCATATATTTT
v_call: TRBV6-1; clone_size: .; j_call: TRBJ1-4; d_call: .; cdr3_aa: CASSDCPSLLVDNEKLFF; cdr3_nt: TGTGCCAGCAGTGACTGTCCAAGTCTCCTAGTCGACAATGAAAAACTGTTTTTT
v_call: TRBV27; clone_size: .; j_call: TRBJ1-1; d_call: .; cdr3_aa: CASSRQGSEAFF; cdr3_nt: TGTGCCAGCAGTCGGCAGGGAAGTGAAGCTTTCTTT
v_call: TRBV5-4; clone_size: .; j_call: TRBJ2-7; d_call: TRBD1; cdr3_aa: CASSSPGQAAYEQYF; cdr3_nt: TGTGCCAGCAGCTCACCGGGACAGGCTGCCTACGAGCAGTACTTC
v_call: TRBV4-1; clone_size: once; j_call: TRBJ2-5; d_call: .; cdr3_aa: CASSQGPRGGETQYF; cdr3_nt: TGCGCCAGCAGCCAAGGTCCGAGAGGGGGAGAGACCCAGTACTTC
v_call: TRBV9; clone_size: once; j_call: TRBJ2-3; d_call: TRBD2; cdr3_aa: CASSVGSSGTEDTQYF; cdr3_nt: TGTGCCAGCAGCGTAGGGAGTAGCGGGACGGAGGATACGCAGTATTTT
v_call: TRBV29-1; clone_size: few; j_call: TRBJ2-5; d_call: .; cdr3_aa: CSVETGIETQYF; cdr3_nt: TGCAGCGTTGAAACAGGGATCGAGACCCAGTACTTC
v_call: TRBV14; clone_size: .; j_call: TRBJ2-1; d_call: .; cdr3_aa: CASSQKGLGVGEQFF; cdr3_nt: TGTGCCAGCAGCCAAAAGGGATTAGGGGTCGGTGAGCAGTTCTTC
v_call: TRBV7-9; clone_size: .; j_call: TRBJ2-7; d_call: .; cdr3_aa: CASRSNEGGGYEQYF; cdr3_nt: TGTGCCAGCAGGAGCAACGAGGGAGGCGGCTACGAGCAGTACTTC
v_call: TRBV30; clone_size: .; j_call: TRBJ1-2; d_call: .; cdr3_aa: CAWSKSSYGYTF; cdr3_nt: TGTGCCTGGAGTAAATCCAGCTATGGCTACACCTTC
v_call: TRBV30; clone_size: .; j_call: TRBJ1-4; d_call: TRBD1; cdr3_aa: CAWNNPGTGRGEKLFF; cdr3_nt: TGTGCCTGGAACAATCCCGGGACAGGTCGAGGTGAAAAACTGTTTTTT
v_call: TRBV7-6; clone_size: .; j_call: TRBJ2-1; d_call: .; cdr3_aa: CASSFFGRDNEQFF; cdr3_nt: TGTGCCAGCAGCTTTTTTGGGAGAGACAATGAGCAGTTCTTC
v_call: TRBV5-1; clone_size: .; j_call: TRBJ1-1; d_call: .; cdr3_aa: CASLRSPGYTEAFF; cdr3_nt: TGCGCCAGCCTCCGGTCCCCGGGGTACACTGAAGCTTTCTTT
v_call: TRBV27; clone_size: .; j_call: TRBJ2-7; d_call: TRBD2; cdr3_aa: CASRTREGSYEQYF; cdr3_nt: TGTGCCAGCAGGACAAGGGAGGGCTCCTACGAGCAGTACTTC
v_call: TRBV7-8; clone_size: .; j_call: TRBJ1-6; d_call: .; cdr3_aa: CASSLLGSPLHF; cdr3_nt: TGTGCCAGCAGCCTTCTTGGCTCACCCCTCCACTTT
v_call: TRBV18; clone_size: .; j_call: TRBJ2-6; d_call: .; cdr3_aa: CASSPLSSASVGANVLTF; cdr3_nt: TGTGCCAGCTCACCACTATCCTCTGCATCGGTGGGGGCCAACGTCCTGACTTTC
v_call: TRBV5-6; clone_size: once; j_call: TRBJ2-1; d_call: .; cdr3_aa: CASSLVSGNEQFF; cdr3_nt: TGTGCCAGCAGCTTGGTGTCCGGCAATGAGCAGTTCTTC
v_call: TRBV27; clone_size: .; j_call: TRBJ1-2; d_call: .; cdr3_aa: CASSLLPGDGYTF; cdr3_nt: TGTGCCAGCAGTTTATTACCCGGGGATGGCTACACCTTC
v_call: TRBV5-1; clone_size: few; j_call: TRBJ2-6; d_call: .; cdr3_aa: CASSFGGSGANVLTF; cdr3_nt: TGCGCCAGCAGCTTCGGGGGCTCTGGGGCCAACGTCCTGACTTTC
v_call: TRBV9; clone_size: .; j_call: TRBJ1-5; d_call: TRBD1; cdr3_aa: CASKVAQGAWQPQHF; cdr3_nt: TGTGCCAGCAAGGTGGCTCAGGGGGCTTGGCAGCCCCAGCATTTT
v_call: TRBV5-4; clone_size: .; j_call: TRBJ2-1; d_call: TRBD2; cdr3_aa: CASSFTTSSHNEQFF; cdr3_nt: TGTGCCAGCAGCTTCACGACTAGCAGCCACAATGAGCAGTTCTTC
v_call: TRBV5-1; clone_size: .; j_call: TRBJ2-7; d_call: .; cdr3_aa: CASSLAQTYEQYF; cdr3_nt: TGCGCCAGCAGCTTGGCACAGACCTACGAGCAGTACTTC
v_call: TRBV28; clone_size: .; j_call: TRBJ2-1; d_call: .; cdr3_aa: CAIAESSYNEQFF; cdr3_nt: TGTGCCATCGCGGAGAGCTCCTACAATGAGCAGTTCTTC
v_call: TRBV9; clone_size: .; j_call: TRBJ1-5; d_call: TRBD1; cdr3_aa: CASSSGQGPPHF; cdr3_nt: TGTGCCAGCAGCTCGGGACAGGGGCCGCCACATTTT
v_call: TRBV7-3; clone_size: .; j_call: TRBJ2-3; d_call: TRBD1; cdr3_aa: CASSLIMGQGPRMQYF; cdr3_nt: TGTGCCAGCAGCTTAATTATGGGACAGGGGCCCAGGATGCAGTATTTT
v_call: TRBV7-2; clone_size: .; j_call: TRBJ2-5; d_call: TRBD2; cdr3_aa: CASSSSGRGETQYF; cdr3_nt: TGTGCCAGCAGCTCTAGCGGGAGGGGAGAGACCCAGTACTTC